This TCR beta chain was captured in a study of PD-L1 blockade in urothelial cancer (dated by TCRdb to the late 2010s). About the study as a whole: Therapy was started at some point between 2014 and 2016 for all patients, and atezolizumab 1,200 mg was administered intravenously every 3 weeks. Blood samples gave a median of about 140,000 T cells and under 85,000 unique TCRs, with a median clonality of approximately 0.08. Roughly ten patients achieved durable clinical benefit and approximately 20 did not. About 85% of the roughly 29 patients were identified as males with urothelial cancer of bladder origin, and a prior smoking history was reported by 18 of 29 patients. The study was an exploratory multi-omic analysis of somatic, immune and clinical correlates of response to PD-L1 blockade with atezolizumab in urothelial cancer. Durable clinical benefit was defined as a progression-free survival longer than 6 months, and TCR features were additionally tested against progression-free survival and overall survival. Pretreatment blood TCR-seq was available for twenty-nine patients, at least one posttreatment blood collection was obtained for 25 or so patients, and tumor TCR-seq was available for 25 or so patients. Pretreatment tumor samples, along with matched peripheral blood collected serially before and after atezolizumab treatment, underwent TCR sequencing. Blood samples were analyzed 3 weeks after the start of treatment (second dose) and 6 weeks after the start of treatment. Whole exome sequencing and RNA sequencing of pretreatment tumors were performed alongside TCR sequencing in the same patients. An ECOG performance status of 0 or 1 was recorded for the patients, and 0 to 3 prior chemotherapy regimens had been received by the patients.

Beyond this particular receptor, the publication reports: Because of the small sample size (n ≈ 28) and the many exploratory analyses performed, the results are intended to be regarded as hypothesis-generating. At 3 weeks after the start of treatment, tumor-associated TCR clones in peripheral blood had expanded more in patients with durable benefit (n of about 20, p = 0.022). A pretreatment peripheral blood TCR clonality below the median was linked to improved progression-free and overall survival.

Synthetic TCR analog templates were spiked into each PCR so that absolute template abundance could be estimated from read counts. TCRbeta CDR3 regions were amplified from genomic DNA with bias-controlled V and J gene primers using the immunoSEQ assay. Rearranged TCRbeta segments were sequenced at approximately 20X coverage. The published analysis was carried out like this. Sequencing errors were corrected by clustering and CDR3s were annotated against IMGT to assign V, D and J genes. Downstream analyses used only productive TCRbeta rearrangements, leaving out any out-of-frame or stop-codon sequences. Clonality was computed as one minus Shannon entropy normalized by the log of the number of unique productive sequences. Clones differing between time points or between blood and tumor were identified by Fisher's exact test with Benjamini-Hochberg correction at adjusted p below 0.01. TCRdb stores this immuneACCESS table with in-frame sequences only. Part of the clones is absent; in the studies checked, under half of the shortfall reflects unresolved V genes, and no reason is known for the rest. V and J calls and clone size are those listed in that table; D and trimming were worked out from the DNA. The sample yields around 110,000 clones; 80% to 90% were counted once. Of the sample, around 1.7% falls within the top ten clones.

The cysteine opens and the phenylalanine closes a CDR3 of 12 amino acids. Only the CDR3 region is kept as DNA, spanning 36 bases read in frame from base 1. As encoded in the germline V gene, CDR1 is SGHAT while CDR2 is FQNNGV. The junction carries 10 bases between V and J, which are trimmed by 3 bases and 10 bases respectively. The sample's time point, from its label and the paper: peripheral blood 6 weeks after treatment start. A cohort of roughly 30 patients with locally advanced or metastatic urothelial carcinoma, treated at Memorial Sloan Kettering on a trial protocol, was included. Peripheral blood mononuclear cells were collected from each patient pretreatment and during treatment, giving between 1 and 8 total time points per patient. The Qiagen DNeasy Blood extraction kit was used to purify genomic DNA from total PBMCs and from tumor samples. PBMCs were collected pretreatment and during treatment, and were isolated and stored as previously described.

Concerning this clone: Its antigen remains undetermined. Per-base qualities were not stored, and no clone one base away is much larger.

This receptor was identified in a man aged 55 to 69 with urothelial cancer. In this chain, TRBV11-2 is recombined with TRBJ2-1, with the D segment identity uncertain. This specimen was PBMCs, taken around atezolizumab (anti-PD-L1) treatment. For the CDR3, the sequence is CASSLGPLEQFF. The DNA sequence follows: TGTGCCAGCAGCTTGGGCCCCCTGGAGCAGTTCTTC.